One sample yielded the 14 T cell receptor beta chains listed below, sequenced in a study of molecular identifiers for immune sequencing clone quantification. From the PCR reads, TCRdb called clonotypes with MiXCR, one entry per CDR3 protein. The sample includes around 25,000 distinct CDR3 sequences, roughly 18% of them seen just once. Input material: naive CD8+ T cells from blood, with Jurkat cell RNA spiked in. Subset in this sample: FACS-sorted CD8+CD4-CCR7+CD45RA+ naive T cells. All receptors derive from a human donor in good health. Some libraries in this study had Jurkat cell RNA spiked in.

This clonotype was recorded at least ten times. The chain couples TRBV6-6 to TRBJ2-1; D perhaps matches TRBD2 (7 bases). The CDR3 runs 15 residues. CDR1 is MNHNY and CDR2 is SVGAGI in the germline V gene (reference sequence). The germline V and J ends were trimmed by 5 bases and 8 bases, with 19 bases remaining between them. DNA for the CDR3: TGTGCCAGCAGTCCACACGGGGGGCGAGGGTATGAGCAGTTCTTC. It specifies CASSPHGGRGYEQFF.

This clonotype came up many times. This rearrangement joins TRBV4-2 to TRBJ2-7; the D gene is possibly TRBD2 (5 bases). CDR3 length: 15 amino acids. Per the germline V gene, CDR1 is LGHNA and CDR2 is YNFKEQ. The V end was cut by 3 bases, the J end by 4 bases, with 16 bases between. Here the CDR3 reads CASSHYHSTGYEQYF. Written as DNA, the CDR3 is TGTGCCAGCAGCCATTATCACTCCACGGGGTACGAGCAGTACTTC.

The chain joins TRBV7-2 to TRBJ2-2; D gene unclear. V lost 1 base and J lost 7, with 10 bases in between. CDR1 and CDR2 from the germline V gene are SGHTA and FQGNSA. The CDR3 spans 14 residues. The CDR3 protein is CASSLDPGIGELFF. The CDR3 nucleotides read TGTGCCAGCAGCTTAGACCCCGGTATCGGGGAGCTGTTTTTT.

This clonotype showed up many times. The V and J genes are TRBV5-5 and TRBJ2-4, with no clear D. Trimming cost V 1 base and J 6 bases, with 11 bases left between them. There are 14 residues in the CDR3. The germline V gene encodes CDR1 SGHKS and CDR2 YYEKEE (reference sequence). The CDR3 DNA reads as TGTGCCAGCAGCTTGAGTATCGGTCGAAACATTCAGTACTTC. Amino acids: CASSLSIGRNIQYF.

The table lists this clonotype with a few counts. A much larger clone differs from this one at a single base, so this may be a read error. This sequence joins TRBV27 and TRBJ2-2; D not resolved. From germline, CDR1 is MNHEY and CDR2 SMNVEV (reference sequence). This CDR3 region has 13 residues. The CDR3 DNA reads as TGTGCCGGCAGTATCTCCCGCACCGGGGAGCTGTTTTTT. This encodes CAGSISRTGELFF.

This clonotype was counted at least ten times. This rearrangement joins TRBV29-1 to TRBJ2-2; 11 bases fit TRBD2. Germline V gene sequence: CDR1 SQVTM, CDR2 ANQGSEA. Trimming removed 1 base from V and 6 bases from J; junction bases left unmatched: 7. The CDR3 contains 16 residues. CDR3 DNA: TGCAGCGTTGAAGTCCCGGGACTAGCGGACCCCGGGGAGCTGTTTTTT. Amino acid sequence: CSVEVPGLADPGELFF.

This clonotype was counted at least ten times. The chain recombines TRBV7-2 with TRBJ2-7; either TRBD1 or TRBD2 may fit D (6 bases each). This CDR3 has 14 amino acids. The V end was cut by 5 bases, the J end by 2 bases, with 13 bases between. Germline V lookup: CDR1 SGHTA, CDR2 FQGNSA. CDR3 protein: CASSIGGRAYEQYF. The CDR3 region has the DNA TGTGCCAGCAGCATCGGGGGCAGGGCCTACGAGCAGTACTTC. The complete variable domain, with remaining parts taken from reference TRBV7-2 and TRBJ2-7, reads GAGVSQSPSNKVTEKGKDVELRCDPISGHTALYWYRQSLGQGLEFLIYFQGNSAPDKSGLPSDRFSAERTGGSVSTLTIQRTQQEDSAVYLCASSIGGRAYEQYFGPGTRLTVT.

This clonotype showed up many times. This chain connects TRBV5-4 to TRBJ2-2; 14 bases agree with TRBD2. CDR1 and CDR2 from the germline V gene are SGHNT and YYREEE (reference sequence). The CDR3 extends over 18 amino acids. V shed 4 bases, J shed 0 bases, and the junction held 5 bases outside the gene matches. CDR3 sequence reads: CASSPGLAGGTNTGELFF. In DNA, the CDR3 is TGTGCCAGCAGCCCTGGACTAGCGGGGGGCACGAACACCGGGGAGCTGTTTTTT.

This clonotype occurred once. A read error may account for a junction end that differs from germline. CDR3 DNA sequence: TGTGCCAGCAGCTTGGAGGAGTATAGCAATCAGCCCCAGCATTTT. It codes for CASSLEEYSNQPQHF. The chain is built from TRBV5-3 and TRBJ1-5; D is unclear. TRBV5-3 is identified as an open reading frame with a role that is uncertain. This CDR3 is built from 15 residues.

The V gene is TRBV29-1, the J gene TRBJ2-7; TRBD1 or TRBD2 may be the D gene (6 bases each). Germline lookup yields CDR1 SQVTM and CDR2 ANQGSEA. The CDR3 spans 13 residues. Trimming shortened V by 7 bases and J by 3 bases, and 16 bases separated the two germline ends. The CDR3, as DNA: TGCAGCGCCGCGGAGGGGGAAAGCTACGAGCAGTACTTC. Amino acids: CSAAEGESYEQYF.

The V gene is TRBV13, the J gene TRBJ2-3; a weak D match, TRBD2 (6 bases). CDR1 and CDR2 (germline): PRHDT, FYEKMQ (reference sequence). V lost 5 bases to trimming and J lost 5 bases, with 17 bases between them. The CDR3 extends over 15 amino acids. CDR3 nucleotides: TGTGCCAGCAGCCCGCCCGCGGGGAGGATAGATACGCAGTATTTT. Translation: CASSPPAGRIDTQYF.

Many counts were recorded for this clonotype. The V call is TRBV27, the J call TRBJ1-4; a possible D gene is TRBD1 (5 bases). Per germline, CDR1 MNHEY and CDR2 SMNVEV (reference sequence). The CDR3 is 13 residues long. V gave up 3 bases and J gave up 8 bases, with 10 bases separating them. In nucleotides, the CDR3 is TGTGCCAGCAGTTTGGACATAAGGGAAAAACTGTTTTTT. Its protein is CASSLDIREKLFF.

This clonotype was detected only a few times. The CDR3 region has the DNA TGTGCCAGCAGTTCCCAGGCGGGGGGGTCCGAGCAGTACTTC. Protein product: CASSSQAGGSEQYF. V and J are TRBV27 and TRBJ2-7; 9 bases are a match to TRBD2. The ends lost 4 bases at V and 6 bases at J; junction bases unmatched: 7. Germline assignment: CDR1 MNHEY and CDR2 SMNVEV (reference sequence). The CDR3 extends over 14 amino acids.

J is TRBJ2-3 and V is TRBV11-2; D gene uncertain. From germline, CDR1 is SGHAT and CDR2 FQNNGV. Between the trimmed V and J ends, which lost 3 bases and 6 bases, there was a span of 10 bases. This CDR3 region has 13 residues. The CDR3 protein is CASSFVPMDTQYF. The CDR3 nucleotides are TGTGCCAGCAGCTTTGTCCCCATGGATACGCAGTATTTT.